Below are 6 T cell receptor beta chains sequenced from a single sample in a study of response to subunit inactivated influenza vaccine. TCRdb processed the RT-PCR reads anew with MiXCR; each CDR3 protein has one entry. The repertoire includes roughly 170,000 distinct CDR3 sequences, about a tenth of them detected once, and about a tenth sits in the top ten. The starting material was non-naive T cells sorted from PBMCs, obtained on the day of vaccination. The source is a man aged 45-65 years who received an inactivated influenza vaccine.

CDR3 nucleotide sequence: TGCAGTGCTAGAGATGGCGGGACGAACACCGGGGAGCTGTTTTTT. Translating gives CSARDGGTNTGELFF. This chain joins TRBV20-1 and TRBJ2-2, with D possibly matching TRBD2 (6 bases). There are 15 residues in the CDR3. The V end was cut by 0 bases, the J end by 0 bases, with 8 bases between. From germline, CDR1 is DFQATT and CDR2 SNEGSKA (reference sequence).

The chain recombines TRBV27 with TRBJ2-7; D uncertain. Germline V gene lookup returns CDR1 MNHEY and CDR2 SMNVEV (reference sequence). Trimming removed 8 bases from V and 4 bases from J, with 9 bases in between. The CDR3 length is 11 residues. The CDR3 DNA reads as TGTGCCAGCGGCCACAAGTACGAGCAGTACTTC. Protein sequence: CASGHKYEQYF.

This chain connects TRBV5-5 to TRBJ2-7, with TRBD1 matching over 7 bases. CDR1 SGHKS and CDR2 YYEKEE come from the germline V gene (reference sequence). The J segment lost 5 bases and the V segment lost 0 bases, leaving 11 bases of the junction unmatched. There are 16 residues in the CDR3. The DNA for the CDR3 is TGTGCCAGCAGCTTGGATCGGGGACAGTCCTACAACGAGCAGTACTTC. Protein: CASSLDRGQSYNEQYF.

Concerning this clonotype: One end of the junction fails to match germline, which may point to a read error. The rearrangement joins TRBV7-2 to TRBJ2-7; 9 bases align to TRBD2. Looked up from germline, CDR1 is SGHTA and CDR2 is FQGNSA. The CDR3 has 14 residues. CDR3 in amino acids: CASSLAGPTYEQYF. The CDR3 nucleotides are TGTGCCAGCAGCCTAGCGGGACCCACGTACGAGCAGTACTTC.

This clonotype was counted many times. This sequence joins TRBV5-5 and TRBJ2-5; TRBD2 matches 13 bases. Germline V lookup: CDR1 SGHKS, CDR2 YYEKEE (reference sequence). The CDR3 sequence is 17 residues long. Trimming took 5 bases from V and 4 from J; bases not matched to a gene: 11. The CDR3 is CASRNILAGGPGETQYF. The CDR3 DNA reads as TGTGCCAGCAGGAACATACTAGCGGGAGGGCCAGGAGAGACCCAGTACTTC.

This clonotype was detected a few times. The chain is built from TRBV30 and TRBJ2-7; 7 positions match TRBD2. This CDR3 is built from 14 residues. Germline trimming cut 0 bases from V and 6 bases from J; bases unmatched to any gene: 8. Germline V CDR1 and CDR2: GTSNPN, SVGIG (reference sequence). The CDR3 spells CAWSVGGITGEQYF. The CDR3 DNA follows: TGTGCCTGGAGTGTCGGGGGGATCACTGGCGAGCAGTACTTC.